The T cell receptor (beta chain) described here comes from a study of blood T cell repertoires in COVID-19. Generated by immunoSEQ multiplex PCR, the TCRdb table keeps only in-frame clones and is missing some. This table has about 56,000 clones, less than 90% appearing once. V was clipped by 1 base and J by 1 base; unmatched bases: 6. The CDR3 consists of 16 residues. Germline V lookup: CDR1 SQVTM, CDR2 ANQGSEA. The sequenced material came from peripheral blood. The sequence was obtained from a woman of 80 years or more with acute or convalescent COVID-19. The genes are TRBV29-1 and TRBJ2-7; TRBD1 matches 11 bases. The DNA of the CDR3 is TGCAGCGTTGAAGGTGGGGACAGGGGGTTATCCTACGAGCAGTACTTC. Translated: CSVEGGDRGLSYEQYF.